This paragraph covers one T cell receptor (beta chain) sequence. Using immunoSEQ multiplex PCR, the repertoire was profiled, and TCRdb retains in-frame clones only, with some absent. The data hold 10,000 to 14,000 clones, with 89% observed a single time. The data belong to a study of tumor T cells in aggressive B-cell lymphoma. Sequences were obtained from tumor tissue. The sequence derives from an adult with diffuse large B cell lymphoma.

This CDR3 reads CASNQFTPRDRDEVWFTGELFF. The CDR3 DNA sequence: TGCGCCAGCAACCAATTCACCCCCCGGGACAGGGACGAAGTATGGTTCACCGGGGAGCTGTTTTTT. The chain is built from TRBV23-1 and TRBJ2-2; 9 bases are shared with TRBD1. TRBV23-1 is annotated as an ORF whose role is uncertain. V shed 7 bases, J shed 4 bases, and the junction held 28 bases outside the gene matches. This CDR3 has 22 residues.